Sequencing of this TCR beta chain was carried out in a study of radiation and T cells in renal cell carcinoma. Stated time point: blood 2 weeks post-SBRT. Treatment described: 15 Gy SBRT to primary tumor, nephrectomy 4 weeks later. Blood was sampled at baseline, 2 weeks and 4 weeks after SBRT. Study-wide findings and caveats: Top tumor clonotypes rose in blood 2 weeks post-radiation, then contracted. Without pretreatment biopsies, baseline tumor clonotype presence was undetermined.

The assay was immunoSEQ multiplex PCR, and TCRdb's table has in-frame clones only and misses some. The sample contains more than 65,000 clones, around 86% of which appear only once. The CDR3 has 15 residues. V lost 2 bases to trimming and J lost 2 bases, with 10 bases between them. Germline assignment: CDR1 MDHEN and CDR2 SYDVKM. On this clone: Its target is not known.

Sequencing used blood, obtained from a patient whose treatment included radiotherapy and nephrectomy. The J gene is TRBJ1-5, the V gene TRBV28; D call uncertain. The clonotype comes from a woman aged 45-65 years with renal cell carcinoma. In nucleotides, the CDR3 is TGTGCCAGCAGTTTAGGGTTGGTTCGCAATCAGCCCCAGCATTTT. It codes for CASSLGLVRNQPQHF.